Shown below are 11 T cell receptor beta chains from a single sample sequenced in a study of CD8 T cells in ankylosing spondylitis. MiXCR was run by TCRdb on the 5' RACE reads, yielding one entry per CDR3 protein. Of roughly 230,000 distinct CDR3 sequences in the sample, around 8% were seen once. Sequenced input: blood, either unsorted or a sorted T cell fraction (not recorded which). These receptors came from a female donor with ankylosing spondylitis or in good health (not recorded which).

This clonotype has a count of ten or more. CDR3 DNA: TGTGCCAGCAGCCCGGGGAGGACTAGCACCCATGAGCAGTTCTTC. Residues: CASSPGRTSTHEQFF. This chain links TRBV7-2 with TRBJ2-1, with 8 bases matching TRBD2. V trimming: 5 bases; J trimming: 8 bases; junction bases outside the gene matches: 11. CDR3 length: 15 amino acids. Looked up from germline, CDR1 is SGHTA and CDR2 is FQGNSA. The full variable domain, completed using reference TRBV7-2 and TRBJ2-1, is GAGVSQSPSNKVTEKGKDVELRCDPISGHTALYWYRQSLGQGLEFLIYFQGNSAPDKSGLPSDRFSAERTGGSVSTLTIQRTQQEDSAVYLCASSPGRTSTHEQFFGPGTRLTVL.

The V and J genes are TRBV7-2 and TRBJ2-1; 8 bases fit TRBD2. The CDR3 is 12 residues long. J gave up 8 bases and V 6 bases, and 3 bases lay outside the gene matches. Germline V gene data show CDR1 as SGHTA and CDR2 as FQGNSA. This CDR3 is CASRRGVDEQFF. CDR3 coding DNA: TGTGCCAGCAGGCGGGGGGTTGATGAGCAGTTCTTC.

This clonotype has at least ten counts. This rearrangement joins TRBV6-2 or TRBV6-3 to TRBJ1-5; no clear D. CDR3 length equals 14 residues. The V end lost 0 bases, the J end lost 12 bases, and 15 bases lay between the germline ends. The germline gives CDR1 MNHEY, CDR2 SVGEGT. CDR3 DNA: TGTGCCAGCAGTTACTCTCAAGGACCGATCTTCCAGCATTTT. This sequence encodes CASSYSQGPIFQHF.

This clonotype has more than one count but fewer than ten. One end of the junction does not line up with germline, which may come from a read error. The V call is TRBV7-8, the J call TRBJ2-2; the D gene is possibly TRBD2 (6 bases). CDR3 size: 16 residues. Germline V lookup: CDR1 SGHVS, CDR2 FQNEAQ. For the CDR3, the DNA is TGTGCCAGCGGCTTATTGACGGGACTGAACACCGGGGAGCTGTTTTTT. Translating it yields CASGLLTGLNTGELFF.

This clonotype was detected many times. The chain carries TRBV6-1 and TRBJ2-2; TRBD2 matches at 14 bases. The V and J ends lost 5 bases and 4 bases, in that order; junction bases with no gene match: 12. This CDR3 is 19 amino acids long. The V gene's germline CDR1 is MNHNS and CDR2 SASEGT. CDR3 region: CASSPPGLAGDRGTGELFF. In DNA form, the CDR3 reads TGTGCCAGCAGTCCCCCGGGACTAGCGGGAGATCGGGGCACCGGGGAGCTGTTTTTT.

In this sample, this clonotype turned up many times. The chain carries TRBV6-5 and TRBJ2-1; 9 nucleotides match TRBD2. CDR3 length: 17 amino acids. With 4 bases clipped from V and 7 bases from J, the junction kept 14 bases outside the gene matches. Per the germline V gene, CDR1 is MNHEY and CDR2 is SVGAGI. The CDR3 region is CASSSSLTPREGNEQFF. CDR3 DNA: TGTGCCAGCAGTTCCTCCTTGACCCCGCGGGAGGGAAATGAGCAGTTCTTC.

This clonotype was detected once. The chain combines TRBV7-2 with TRBJ1-4, with a weak D call TRBD1 (5 bases). CDR3 length: 14 amino acids. V was clipped by 6 bases and J by 8 bases, with 16 bases between them. CDR1 SGHTA and CDR2 FQGNSA come from the germline V gene. CDR3 DNA: TGTGCCAGCAGACCCGACGGGCAGGGCGAAAAACTGTTTTTT. Protein product: CASRPDGQGEKLFF.

The V gene is TRBV20-1, the J gene TRBJ2-3; D is possibly TRBD2 (6 bases). The V end lost 5 bases, the J end lost 0 bases, and 15 bases lay between the germline ends. This CDR3 has 15 residues. CDR1 is DFQATT and CDR2 is SNEGSKA in the germline V gene (reference sequence). CDR3 residues: CSAPEGQTSTDTQYF. In nucleotides, the CDR3 is TGCAGTGCTCCGGAGGGTCAGACTAGCACAGATACGCAGTATTTT.

This clonotype was detected many times. V is TRBV7-8 and J is TRBJ2-3; possibly TRBD1 or TRBD2 for D (7 bases each). The CDR3 length is 16 residues. In germline, CDR1 is SGHVS, CDR2 FQNEAQ. Deletions cut 1 base from V and 3 bases from J, with 14 bases between. In nucleotides, the CDR3 is TGTGCCAGCAGCTTAGACAGGGGAGGGGAAACAGATACGCAGTATTTT. Its translation: CASSLDRGGETDTQYF.

In its sample, this clonotype was seen many times. This chain uses TRBV5-5 with TRBJ2-3; D possibly corresponds to TRBD2 (6 bases). CDR1 is SGHKS and CDR2 is YYEKEE in the germline V gene (reference sequence). There are 14 residues in the CDR3. V was shortened by 4 bases and J by 6 bases, with 15 bases between the two germline ends. CDR3 protein: CASSGGTFGDTQYF. The CDR3 bases are TGTGCCAGCAGCGGAGGGACGTTCGGGGATACGCAGTATTTT.

This clonotype has just a few counts. The chain carries TRBV7-9 and TRBJ2-1, with D perhaps being TRBD1 or TRBD2 (6 bases each). V was pared by 7 bases and J by 9 bases, with 19 bases between. CDR1 SEHNR and CDR2 FQNEAQ come from the germline V gene (reference sequence). The CDR3 sequence is 14 residues long. The CDR3 DNA reads TGTGCCAGCACCCCAAGGGAAGGGGGAGGTGAGCAGTTCTTC. The encoded protein is CASTPREGGGEQFF.